The 17 T cell receptor beta chains below all came from one sample that was sequenced in a study of T cell changes during pregnancy in multiple sclerosis. Here immunoSEQ multiplex PCR was the method, and the copy in TCRdb shows in-frame clones only, minus some. The top ten hold about 0.85% of the sample, which has 60,000 or so clones, about 91% seen once. Sample: peripheral blood, taken in the first trimester of pregnancy. All receptors come from a female donor with multiple sclerosis, enrolled in a pregnancy study.

This chain connects TRBV6-5 to TRBJ1-4, with D maybe TRBD1 (5 bases). V shed 6 bases and J shed 4 bases, with 9 bases lying between them. This CDR3 region has 13 residues. CDR1 MNHEY and CDR2 SVGAGI come from the germline V gene. The CDR3 is CASSDRRNEKLFF. CDR3 sequence (DNA): TGTGCCAGCAGCGACAGACGTAATGAAAAACTGTTTTTT.

As regards this clone: Other DNA sequences of this sample code for an identical CDR3. In DNA form, the CDR3 reads TGTGCCAGCAGTCCAAGACTAGCGGAAAGCACAGATACGCAGTATTTT. As protein: CASSPRLAESTDTQYF. V is TRBV27 and J is TRBJ2-3, with 9 bases that match TRBD2. The CDR3 runs 16 residues. Trimming took 5 bases from V and 0 from J; bases not matched to a gene: 6. Germline V gene data show CDR1 as MNHEY and CDR2 as SMNVEV (reference sequence).

This clone was seen just once. The chain carries TRBV6-5 and TRBJ1-4; tentative D call: TRBD1 (6 bases). Germline loops: CDR1 MNHEY, CDR2 SVGAGI. Trimming shortened V by 2 bases and J by 2 bases, and 6 bases separated the two germline ends. The CDR3 spans 14 residues. CDR3 DNA sequence: TGTGCCAGCAGTTACAGGGGGACTAATGAAAAACTGTTTTTT. Encoded protein: CASSYRGTNEKLFF.

V usage is TRBV5-8 and J usage is TRBJ1-2; the match to TRBD1 covers 8 bases. This CDR3 has 12 residues. V shed 4 bases, J shed 8 bases, and the junction held 4 bases outside the gene matches. From germline, CDR1 is SGHTS and CDR2 YDEGEE. The CDR3 reads CASSPDRGGYTF. The CDR3 DNA is TGTGCCAGCAGCCCTGACAGGGGAGGCTACACCTTC.

The chain joins TRBV20-1 to TRBJ1-1; D unclear. Germline CDR1 is DFQATT and CDR2 is SNEGSKA (reference sequence). V lost 4 bases, J lost 8 bases, and 11 bases lay in between. The CDR3 is 11 residues long. The CDR3 bases are TGCAGTGCTATTTGGCAGACAGAAGCTTTCTTT. Amino acid sequence: CSAIWQTEAFF.

The chain recombines TRBV5-1 with TRBJ1-4; D gene ambiguous. Germline V lookup: CDR1 SGHRS, CDR2 YFSETQ. The CDR3 has 14 amino acids. Trimming left V 4 bases short and J 5 bases short, with 12 bases between. The chain's CDR3 is CASSPRPGNEKLFF. As DNA, the CDR3 is TGCGCCAGCAGCCCCCGTCCCGGGAATGAAAAACTGTTTTTT.

The chain links TRBV4-1 to TRBJ2-1; 13 bases are a match to TRBD2. V lost 0 bases and J lost 4; bases outside the gene matches: 3. This CDR3 is built from 17 residues. Germline V CDR1 and CDR2: MGHRA, YSYEKL. CDR3 sequence: CASSQEGGLAGYNEQFF. The CDR3 coding sequence is TGCGCCAGCAGCCAAGAGGGGGGACTAGCGGGGTACAATGAGCAGTTCTTC.

V is TRBV4-3 and J is TRBJ1-1; D not certain. This CDR3 region has 13 residues. Germline V gives CDR1 LGHNA, CDR2 YSLEER. Trimming cost V 0 bases and J 4 bases, with 6 bases left between them. This CDR3 reads CASSQDAGTEAFF. In nucleotides, the CDR3 is TGCGCCAGCAGCCAAGATGCGGGCACTGAAGCTTTCTTT.

This chain joins TRBV15 and TRBJ2-1; D perhaps matches TRBD1 (6 bases). Germline loops: CDR1 LNHNV, CDR2 YYDKDF (reference sequence). CDR3 length: 17 amino acids. V dropped 0 bases and J dropped 7 bases, with 19 bases sitting between them. The CDR3 DNA sequence: TGTGCCACCAGCAGAGAACCAGCTTCCCCGAGGGGGAATGAGCAGTTCTTC. Translated: CATSREPASPRGNEQFF.

This sequence joins TRBV30 and TRBJ1-5; 7 bases agree with TRBD1. The CDR3 contains 15 residues. Germline CDR1 is GTSNPN and CDR2 is SVGIG (reference sequence). V dropped 3 bases and J dropped 3; count of bases not matched to a gene: 8. DNA for the CDR3: TGTGCCTGGAGCCACGGGACAGATCCCAATCAGCCCCAGCATTTT. Its protein product is CAWSHGTDPNQPQHF.

This chain uses TRBV6-1 with TRBJ2-3; 9 nucleotides match TRBD1. Germline CDR1 and CDR2: MNHNS and SASEGT. V trimming: 8 bases; J trimming: 2 bases; junction bases outside the gene matches: 8. This CDR3 has 15 amino acids. For the CDR3, the DNA is TGTGCCAGCCGCCCCGGGACAGGGCTCACAGATACGCAGTATTTT. Amino acids: CASRPGTGLTDTQYF.

The CDR3 reads CASSLRTKAEKLFF. The CDR3 DNA reads as TGTGCCAGCAGCTTGAGGACTAAAGCCGAAAAACTGTTTTTT. The V call is TRBV5-4, the J call TRBJ1-4; D not certain. This CDR3 is built from 14 residues. CDR1 and CDR2 (germline): SGHNT, YYREEE (reference sequence). The V end was cut by 1 base, the J end by 8 bases, with 12 bases between.

V is TRBV10-3 and J is TRBJ2-3; 13 bases map to TRBD2. The CDR3 runs 18 residues. Germline-derived CDR1 and CDR2 are ENHRY and SYGVKD. V lost 0 bases and J lost 4; bases outside the gene matches: 7. The CDR3 DNA is TGTGCCATCAGTGAGTCCCTCACTAGCGGGGGGGCAGCAGATACGCAGTATTTT. Translated: CAISESLTSGGAADTQYF.

V is TRBV2 and J is TRBJ1-4; the D gene is possibly TRBD1 (6 bases). Trimming shortened V by 6 bases and J by 8 bases, and 19 bases separated the two germline ends. This CDR3 contains 15 residues. Germline V CDR1 and CDR2: SNHLY, FYNNEI. As DNA, the CDR3 is TGTGCCAGCAGCTTGAACAGGGTTTCACGGGAAAAACTGTTTTTT. As protein: CASSLNRVSREKLFF.

The chain couples TRBV7-6 to TRBJ2-6; no definite D call. The CDR3 has 14 amino acids. Germline V gene sequence: CDR1 SGHVS, CDR2 FNYEAQ. The V end lost 3 bases, the J end lost 8 bases, and 11 bases lay between the germline ends. The CDR3 loop reads CASSFDFTSNVLTF. The CDR3 nucleotides are TGTGCCAGCAGCTTCGACTTCACTTCCAACGTCCTGACTTTC.

This clone was picked up one time. In DNA form, the CDR3 reads TGCGCCAGCAGCCCGACCCTCGACTATACGCCCACAGATACGCAGTATTTT. Its translation is CASSPTLDYTPTDTQYF. The chain joins TRBV5-1 to TRBJ2-3, with D possibly being TRBD2 (5 bases). The CDR3 has 17 residues. The V gene's germline CDR1 is SGHRS and CDR2 YFSETQ. The V gene lost 4 bases and the J gene lost 2 bases, with 20 bases spanning the gap.

The genes are TRBV6-1 and TRBJ2-3; 7 bases agree with TRBD2. This CDR3 comprises 12 residues. CDR1 is MNHNS and CDR2 is SASEGT in the germline V gene. V lost 11 bases to trimming and J lost 2 bases; unmatched junction nucleotides: 4. The chain's CDR3 is CAGRGFTDTQYF. The CDR3, as DNA: TGTGCCGGGAGGGGATTCACAGATACGCAGTATTTT.